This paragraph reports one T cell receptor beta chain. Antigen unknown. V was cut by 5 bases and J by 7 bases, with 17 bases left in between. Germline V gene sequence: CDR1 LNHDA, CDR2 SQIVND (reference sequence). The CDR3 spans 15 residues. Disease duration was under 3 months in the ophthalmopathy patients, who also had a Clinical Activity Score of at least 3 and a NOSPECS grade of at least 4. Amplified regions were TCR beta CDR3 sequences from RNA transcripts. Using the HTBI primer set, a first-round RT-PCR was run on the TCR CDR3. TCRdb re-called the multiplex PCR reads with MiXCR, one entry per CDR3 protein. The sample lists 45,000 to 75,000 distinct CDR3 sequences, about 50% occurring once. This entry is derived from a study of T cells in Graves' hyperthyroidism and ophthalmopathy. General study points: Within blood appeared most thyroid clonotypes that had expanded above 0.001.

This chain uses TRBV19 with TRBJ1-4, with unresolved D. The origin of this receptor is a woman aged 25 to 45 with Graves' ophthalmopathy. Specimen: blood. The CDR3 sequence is CASSVEGGSAEKLFF. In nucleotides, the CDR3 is TGTGCCAGTAGTGTTGAAGGAGGGAGTGCTGAAAAACTGTTTTTT.